This TCR beta chain was found in a study of naive and memory T cell subsets. Study-wide points: Both skin biopsy types reportedly yielded TCRs, tuberculin sites far more. Potentially, T cell activation and differentiation skew this RNA-based measurement.

Stated treatment: skin biopsy from PPD injection site in Mantoux-positive individual. The library had UMIs added by 3' ligation of an oligonucleotide to TCR cDNA. The CDR3 consists of 14 residues. Germline values: CDR1 MNHEY, CDR2 SVGAGI. V was shortened by 2 bases and J by 1 base, with 8 bases between the two germline ends. This clonotype has more than one count but fewer than ten. Its target is unknown. Ligated cDNA underwent four rounds of PCR with nested alpha and beta constant region primers and SP2. TCRdb recomputed calls from the UMI-ligation and nested PCR reads with MiXCR, one row per CDR3 protein. The profile shows around 13,000 distinct CDR3 sequences, 4.5% to 6.5% of them singletons.

The chain joins TRBV6-5 to TRBJ1-1, with D unresolved. Sequencing was performed on skin, taken from a tuberculin skin test site. The sequence derives from an adult in good health. The CDR3 spells CASSYRGRNTEAFF. The CDR3 DNA reads TGTGCCAGCAGTTACCGCGGGAGGAACACTGAAGCTTTCTTT.